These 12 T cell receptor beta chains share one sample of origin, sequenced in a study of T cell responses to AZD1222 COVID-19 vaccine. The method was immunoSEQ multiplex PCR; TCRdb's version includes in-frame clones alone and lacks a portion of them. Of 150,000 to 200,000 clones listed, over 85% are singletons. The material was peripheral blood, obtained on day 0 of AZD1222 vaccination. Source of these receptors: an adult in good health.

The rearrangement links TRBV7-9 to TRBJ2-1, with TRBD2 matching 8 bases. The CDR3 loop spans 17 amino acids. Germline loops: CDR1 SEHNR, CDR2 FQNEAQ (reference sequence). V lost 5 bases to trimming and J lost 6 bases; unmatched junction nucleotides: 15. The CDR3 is CASSDTSGVLRGNEQFF. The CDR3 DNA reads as TGTGCCAGCAGCGATACTAGCGGAGTCCTCCGTGGCAATGAGCAGTTCTTC.

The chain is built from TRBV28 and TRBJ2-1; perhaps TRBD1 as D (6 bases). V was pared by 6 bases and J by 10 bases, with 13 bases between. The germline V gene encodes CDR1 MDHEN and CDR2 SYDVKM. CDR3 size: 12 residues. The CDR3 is CASSPQGLEQFF. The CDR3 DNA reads TGTGCCAGCAGCCCCCAGGGGCTGGAGCAGTTCTTC.

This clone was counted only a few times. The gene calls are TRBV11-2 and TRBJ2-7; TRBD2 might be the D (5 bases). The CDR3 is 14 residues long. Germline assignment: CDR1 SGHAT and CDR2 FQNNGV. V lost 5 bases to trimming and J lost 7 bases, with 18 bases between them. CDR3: CASSRTTRTGEQYF. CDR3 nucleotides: TGTGCCAGCAGCCGAACGACGAGGACGGGGGAGCAGTACTTC. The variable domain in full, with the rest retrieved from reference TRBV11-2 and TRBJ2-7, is EAGVAQSPRYKIIEKRQSVAFWCNPISGHATLYWYQQILGQGPKLLIQFQNNGVVDDSQLPKDRFSAERLKGVDSTLKIQPAKLEDSAVYLCASSRTTRTGEQYFGPGTRLTVT.

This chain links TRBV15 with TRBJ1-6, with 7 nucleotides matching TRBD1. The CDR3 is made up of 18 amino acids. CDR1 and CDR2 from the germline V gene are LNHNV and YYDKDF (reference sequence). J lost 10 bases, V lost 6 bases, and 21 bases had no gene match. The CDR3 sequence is CATREGALSPLVGSPLHF. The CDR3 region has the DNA TGTGCCACCAGGGAGGGGGCCCTATCTCCCCTGGTTGGATCACCCCTCCACTTT.

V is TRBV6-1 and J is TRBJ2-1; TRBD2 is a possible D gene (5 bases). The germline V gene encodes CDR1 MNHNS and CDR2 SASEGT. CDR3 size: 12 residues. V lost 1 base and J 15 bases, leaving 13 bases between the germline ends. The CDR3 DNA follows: TGTGCCAGCAGTGAAGGGAGGTCCCTTGGGTTCTTC. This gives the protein CASSEGRSLGFF.

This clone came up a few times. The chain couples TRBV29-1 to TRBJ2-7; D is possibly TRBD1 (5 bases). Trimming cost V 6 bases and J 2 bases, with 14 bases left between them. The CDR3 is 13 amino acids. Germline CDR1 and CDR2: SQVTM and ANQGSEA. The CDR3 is CSVVTDSAYEQYF. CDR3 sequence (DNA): TGCAGCGTAGTGACCGACAGCGCCTACGAGCAGTACTTC.

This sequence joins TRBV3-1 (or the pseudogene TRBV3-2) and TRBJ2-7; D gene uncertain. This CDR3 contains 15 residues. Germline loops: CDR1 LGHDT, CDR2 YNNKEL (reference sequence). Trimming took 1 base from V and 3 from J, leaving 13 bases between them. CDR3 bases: TGTGCCAGCAGCCAAGCGAGCGTGAGAGTCTACGAGCAGTACTTC. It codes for CASSQASVRVYEQYF.

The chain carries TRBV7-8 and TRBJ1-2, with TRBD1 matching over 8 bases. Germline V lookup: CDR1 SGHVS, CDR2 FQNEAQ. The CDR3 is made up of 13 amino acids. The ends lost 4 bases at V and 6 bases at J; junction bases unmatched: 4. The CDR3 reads CASSYQGAHGYTF. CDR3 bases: TGTGCCAGCAGCTACCAGGGGGCCCATGGCTACACCTTC.

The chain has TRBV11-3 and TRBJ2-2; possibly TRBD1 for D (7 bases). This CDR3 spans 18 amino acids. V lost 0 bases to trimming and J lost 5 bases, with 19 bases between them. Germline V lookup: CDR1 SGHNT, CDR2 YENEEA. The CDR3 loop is CASSLDSGGFRRTGELFF. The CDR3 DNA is TGTGCCAGCAGCTTAGATTCAGGGGGGTTTCGGCGAACCGGGGAGCTGTTTTTT.

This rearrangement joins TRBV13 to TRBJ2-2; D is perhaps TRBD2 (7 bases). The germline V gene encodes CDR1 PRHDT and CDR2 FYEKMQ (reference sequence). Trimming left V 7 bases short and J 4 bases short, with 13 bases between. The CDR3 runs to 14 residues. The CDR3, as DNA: TGTGCCAGCAAGGGGGGGCCGGGCACCGGGGAGCTGTTTTTT. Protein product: CASKGGPGTGELFF.

The CDR3 sequence is CASSLRQGNTEAFF. Here the CDR3 DNA reads TGTGCCAGTAGTCTCAGACAGGGGAACACTGAAGCTTTCTTT. The rearrangement links TRBV19 to TRBJ1-1; TRBD1 aligns across 7 bases. CDR3 length: 14 residues. Germline loops: CDR1 LNHDA, CDR2 SQIVND (reference sequence). Trimming at V came to 5 bases and at J to 1 base, leaving 4 bases not matched to a gene. Full variable domain (rest looked up from reference TRBV19 and TRBJ1-1): DGGITQSPKYLFRKEGQNVTLSCEQNLNHDAMYWYRQDPGQGLRLIYYSQIVNDFQKGDIAEGYSVSREKKESFPLTVTSAQKNPTAFYLCASSLRQGNTEAFFGQGTRLTVV.

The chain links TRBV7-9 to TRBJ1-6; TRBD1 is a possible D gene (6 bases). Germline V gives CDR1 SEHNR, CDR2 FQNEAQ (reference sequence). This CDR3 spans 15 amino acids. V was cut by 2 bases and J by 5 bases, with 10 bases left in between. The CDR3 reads CASSLQGPNNSPLHF. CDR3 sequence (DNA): TGTGCCAGCAGCTTACAGGGGCCCAATAATTCACCCCTCCACTTT.